This T cell receptor beta chain was sequenced during a study of blood T cell repertoires in COVID-19. Study-level background: Collection of acute and convalescent COVID-19 samples took place in the United States, Italy and Spain. T cells, B-cell-depleted T cells, or PBMCs provided the cDNA or gDNA that served as material.

J was trimmed by 5 bases and V by 5 bases; bases with no gene match: 9. From germline, CDR1 is ENHRY and CDR2 SYGVKD. The CDR3 length is 15 residues. Authors' analysis steps: Estimation of nucleated cell counts was performed using reference gene primer amplification. Profiling relied on immunoSEQ multiplex PCR, and the TCRdb table lists in-frame clones only, not all of them. D and trimming come from the DNA, and the V and J calls and clone size come from that table. In the table there are about 160,000 clones, 80% to 90% of which are singletons. This clonotype was sampled from a woman aged 45-65 years with COVID-19, enrolled during active disease. The V call is TRBV10-3, the J call TRBJ1-2, with 9 bases fitting TRBD1. The specimen was peripheral blood. The CDR3 nucleotides are TGTGCCATCAGTCAACCGGGACAGGGACCGTATGGCTACACCTTC. The encoded protein is CAISQPGQGPYGYTF.